This T cell receptor (beta chain) emerged from a study of Graves' ophthalmopathy and Graves' hyperthyroidism. Study conclusions and caveats: Stable hyperthyroidism and ophthalmopathy were told apart by a 13-signature model, which achieved approximately 87% sensitivity and roughly 76% specificity.

This CDR3 spans 16 amino acids. Germline assignment: CDR1 SGHAT and CDR2 FQNNGV. With 0 bases removed from V and 0 bases from J, the gap between germline ends came to 11 bases. RNA transcripts yielded amplified TCR beta CDR3 regions. HTBI-primed first-round RT-PCR preceded second-round multiplex PCR. Using its own MiXCR run on the multiplex PCR reads, TCRdb lists one record per CDR3 protein. The sample includes 400,000 to 450,000 distinct CDR3 sequences, about 21% of them seen just once. On this clonotype: Its specificity is unknown.

The TCR originated in a woman younger than 35 with stable Graves' hyperthyroidism. Sample: peripheral blood. The chain employs TRBV11-2 and TRBJ1-1; TRBD1 is a possible D gene (5 bases). CDR3 bases: TGTGCCAGCAGCTTAGAGGGGACGGGAATGAACACTGAAGCTTTCTTT. Translated, it gives CASSLEGTGMNTEAFF.